These 25 T cell receptor beta chains came from one sample sequenced in a study of cytomegalovirus exposure and HLA in healthy donors. Primers: 60 Vbeta forward and 13 Jbeta reverse. TCRdb's table, derived via immunoSEQ multiplex PCR, lists solely in-frame clones and lacks some. The sample lists 90,000 to 110,000 clones, 65% to 90% occurring once. The sample taken for sequencing was PBMCs. The origin of the receptors is a man in his thirties or forties in good health and CMV-seropositive.

This chain links TRBV5-5 with TRBJ1-5; TRBD1 is a possible D gene (5 bases). CDR1 is SGHKS, CDR2 YYEKEE, per germline (reference sequence). The CDR3 has 16 amino acids. Trimming cost V 4 bases and J 2 bases, with 16 bases left between them. The CDR3 DNA is TGTGCCAGCAGCCTACAGGTTCTTCTGGGCAATCAGCCCCAGCATTTT. It translates to CASSLQVLLGNQPQHF.

This sequence joins TRBV4-1 and TRBJ2-5, with a tentative D call TRBD2 (8 bases). Deletions cut 1 base from V and 0 bases from J, with 12 bases between. The CDR3 consists of 16 residues. Germline V gene sequence: CDR1 MGHRA, CDR2 YSYEKL. CDR3: CASSQAGGGYQETQYF. The CDR3 region has the DNA TGCGCCAGCAGCCAAGCGGGAGGGGGCTACCAAGAGACCCAGTACTTC.

This clone came up a few times. V usage is TRBV18 and J usage is TRBJ1-5, with 11 bases fitting TRBD1. The CDR3 totals 16 residues. Looked up from germline, CDR1 is KGHSH and CDR2 is LQKENI. V shed 3 bases, J shed 6 bases, and the junction held 7 bases outside the gene matches. The CDR3 nucleotides are TGTGCCAGCTCACCCCCGGGACAGGGGGTCGGTCAGCCCCAGCATTTT. This gives the protein CASSPPGQGVGQPQHF. Combining the CDR3 with reference TRBV18 and TRBJ1-5 gives the whole variable domain NAGVMQNPRHLVRRRGQEARLRCSPMKGHSHVYWYRQLPEEGLKFMVYLQKENIIDESGMPKERFSAEFPKEGPSILRIQQVVRGDSAAYFCASSPPGQGVGQPQHFGDGTRLSIL.

This clone appeared a few times. The chain uses TRBV7-2 and TRBJ1-5; D gene unclear. V lost 3 bases, J lost 7 bases, and 7 bases lay in between. Germline V CDR1 and CDR2: SGHTA, FQGNSA. The CDR3 totals 12 residues. The CDR3 DNA follows: TGTGCCAGCAGCTTTGCGGGCCAGCCCCAGCATTTT. It codes for CASSFAGQPQHF.

A single count supports this clone. This chain uses TRBV18 with TRBJ1-1; weak D call: TRBD1 (5 bases). The V end lost 8 bases, the J end lost 2 bases, and 12 bases lay between the germline ends. Looked up from germline, CDR1 is KGHSH and CDR2 is LQKENI. This CDR3 spans 13 amino acids. CDR3 coding DNA: TGTGCCAGCCCGCAGGGTCTTAACACTGAAGCTTTCTTT. Translating gives CASPQGLNTEAFF. Looking up the rest from reference TRBV18 and TRBJ1-1 gives the full variable domain: NAGVMQNPRHLVRRRGQEARLRCSPMKGHSHVYWYRQLPEEGLKFMVYLQKENIIDESGMPKERFSAEFPKEGPSILRIQQVVRGDSAAYFCASPQGLNTEAFFGQGTRLTVV.

The chain combines TRBV7-9 with TRBJ1-5, with D unclear. The germline V gene has CDR1 SEHNR and CDR2 FQNEAQ (reference sequence). The CDR3 has 16 amino acids. With 4 bases removed from V and 1 base from J, the gap between germline ends came to 14 bases. The CDR3 sequence: CASSSSERGSNQPQHF. In nucleotides, the CDR3 is TGTGCCAGCAGCTCCTCCGAACGCGGGAGCAATCAGCCCCAGCATTTT.

This chain joins TRBV7-8 and TRBJ2-3; 7 bases align to TRBD2. V lost 3 bases and J lost 2; bases outside the gene matches: 11. Germline V gives CDR1 SGHVS, CDR2 FQNEAQ. This CDR3 is 17 amino acids long. The chain's CDR3 is CASSFPWASGATDTQYF. CDR3 sequence (DNA): TGTGCCAGCAGCTTCCCCTGGGCTAGCGGAGCCACAGATACGCAGTATTTT.

V is TRBV18 and J is TRBJ2-5; 10 positions match TRBD1. CDR1 and CDR2 (germline): KGHSH, LQKENI. Trimming took 3 bases from V and 0 from J; bases not matched to a gene: 4. The CDR3 loop spans 16 amino acids. CDR3 loop: CASSPTGGNYQETQYF. The CDR3 DNA sequence: TGTGCCAGCTCACCGACAGGGGGCAATTACCAAGAGACCCAGTACTTC. The variable domain in full, completed from reference TRBV18 and TRBJ2-5, reads NAGVMQNPRHLVRRRGQEARLRCSPMKGHSHVYWYRQLPEEGLKFMVYLQKENIIDESGMPKERFSAEFPKEGPSILRIQQVVRGDSAAYFCASSPTGGNYQETQYFGPGTRLLVL.

This clone was seen a handful of times. The CDR3 loop reads CASSHGTDGTDTQYF. The CDR3 DNA reads as TGTGCCAGCAGTCACGGGACTGACGGCACAGATACGCAGTATTTT. This chain connects TRBV6-5 to TRBJ2-3, with D possibly being TRBD2 (6 bases). Looked up from germline, CDR1 is MNHEY and CDR2 is SVGAGI. This CDR3 comprises 15 residues. Trimming left V 5 bases short and J 1 base short, with 13 bases between.

This clone occurred once. This sequence joins TRBV2 and TRBJ1-5; the match to TRBD1 covers 11 bases. This CDR3 is 13 amino acids long. The germline gives CDR1 SNHLY, CDR2 FYNNEI. With 7 bases clipped from V and 7 bases from J, the junction kept 3 bases outside the gene matches. The CDR3 spells CASKGQGGQPQHF. DNA of the CDR3: TGTGCCAGCAAGGGACAGGGGGGCCAGCCCCAGCATTTT.

This sequence joins TRBV6-6 and TRBJ2-7; 7 bases fit TRBD1. The CDR3 runs to 15 residues. V shed 2 bases, J shed 4 bases, and the junction held 8 bases outside the gene matches. The germline V gene has CDR1 MNHNY and CDR2 SVGAGI (reference sequence). CDR3 nucleotides: TGTGCCAGCAGTTACGGAGACAGGGCTCGGTACGAGCAGTACTTC. This translates into CASSYGDRARYEQYF.

This clone has more than one count but fewer than ten. The CDR3, as DNA: TGTGCCAGCAGGCCGACTAGCGGGCAAAGAACAGATACGCAGTATTTT. Residues: CASRPTSGQRTDTQYF. V gene TRBV28 combines with J gene TRBJ2-3; TRBD2 agrees at 10 bases. Per the germline V gene, CDR1 is MDHEN and CDR2 is SYDVKM. Trimming took 6 bases from V and 3 from J; bases not matched to a gene: 9. CDR3 length equals 16 residues. Complete variable domain (other parts from reference TRBV28 and TRBJ2-3): DVKVTQSSRYLVKRTGEKVFLECVQDMDHENMFWYRQDPGLGLRLIYFSYDVKMKEKGDIPEGYSVSREKKERFSLILESASTNQTSMYLCASRPTSGQRTDTQYFGPGTRLTVL.

The J gene is TRBJ2-7, the V gene TRBV14; D is undetermined. The CDR3 is 14 residues long. Germline assignment: CDR1 SGHDN and CDR2 FVKESK. The germline V and J ends were trimmed by 1 base and 3 bases, with 10 bases remaining between them. Here the CDR3 DNA reads TGTGCCAGCAGCCAAGCTGTGAGTGGCTACGAGCAGTACTTC. Translated, it gives CASSQAVSGYEQYF.

The chain combines TRBV6-5 with TRBJ2-1, with 11 bases lining up with TRBD1. Germline-derived CDR1 and CDR2 are MNHEY and SVGAGI. Germline trimming cut 4 bases from V and 7 bases from J; bases unmatched to any gene: 3. This CDR3 comprises 14 residues. CDR3 sequence reads: CASSSGTGGNEQFF. CDR3 coding DNA: TGTGCCAGCAGTTCCGGGACAGGGGGGAATGAGCAGTTCTTC.

This chain uses TRBV14 with TRBJ1-3, with 10 bases lining up with TRBD1. Trimming at V came to 5 bases and at J to 0 bases, leaving 1 base not matched to a gene. The CDR3 sequence is 15 residues long. The germline gives CDR1 SGHDN, CDR2 FVKESK. The CDR3 protein is CASSWTGGSGNTIYF. The CDR3 coding sequence is TGTGCCAGCAGCTGGACAGGGGGCTCTGGAAACACCATATATTTT.

This chain joins TRBV5-4 and TRBJ1-4; unclear D gene. Looked up from germline, CDR1 is SGHNT and CDR2 is YYREEE (reference sequence). CDR3 length: 16 amino acids. V was cut by 4 bases and J by 3 bases, with 16 bases left in between. The CDR3 DNA reads as TGTGCCAGCAGCGTCGATACCGGTACAGCTAATGAAAAACTGTTTTTT. This translates into CASSVDTGTANEKLFF.

The chain has TRBV6-6 and TRBJ1-5; tentatively, D is TRBD1 (6 bases). CDR1 and CDR2 from the germline V gene are MNHNY and SVGAGI (reference sequence). CDR3 size: 16 residues. V lost 5 bases, J lost 0 bases, and 14 bases lay in between. Here the CDR3 reads CASSADRYYSNQPQHF. The DNA of the CDR3 is TGTGCCAGCAGTGCCGACAGGTACTATAGCAATCAGCCCCAGCATTTT.

The chain employs TRBV6-1 and TRBJ2-3; 7 nucleotides line up with TRBD1. The V and J ends lost 0 bases and 4 bases, in that order; junction bases with no gene match: 7. Germline V gives CDR1 MNHNS, CDR2 SASEGT. The CDR3 is made up of 16 amino acids. The CDR3: CASSEATGMGSDTQYF. The CDR3 coding sequence is TGTGCCAGCAGTGAAGCGACAGGGATGGGTTCAGATACGCAGTATTTT.

The V gene is TRBV5-5, the J gene TRBJ1-2, with unresolved D. This CDR3 is 13 amino acids long. The V gene lost 4 bases and the J gene lost 8 bases, with 15 bases spanning the gap. The germline V gene encodes CDR1 SGHKS and CDR2 YYEKEE (reference sequence). CDR3 in DNA: TGTGCCAGCAGCGATGGATCGGGGTTCGGCTACACCTTC. As protein: CASSDGSGFGYTF.

The chain links TRBV27 to TRBJ1-4, with 7 bases that match TRBD1. CDR3 size: 12 residues. V lost 6 bases to trimming and J lost 7 bases; unmatched junction nucleotides: 2. Germline lookup yields CDR1 MNHEY and CDR2 SMNVEV (reference sequence). CDR3 sequence reads: CASREGAEKLFF. As DNA, the CDR3 is TGTGCCAGCAGGGAGGGGGCTGAAAAACTGTTTTTT.

The gene calls are TRBV7-2 and TRBJ1-2; D may be TRBD1 (5 bases). This CDR3 is 14 amino acids long. In germline, CDR1 is SGHTA, CDR2 FQGNSA. V lost 7 bases, J lost 0 bases, and 12 bases lay in between. CDR3 bases: TGTGCCAGCACCGCGGGGGAGACTAACTATGGCTACACCTTC. Encoded protein: CASTAGETNYGYTF.

This clone was detected only a few times. The gene calls are TRBV5-1 and TRBJ1-2; D is unresolved. Per the germline V gene, CDR1 is SGHRS and CDR2 is YFSETQ. The CDR3 extends over 15 amino acids. V was trimmed by 0 bases and J by 7 bases, leaving 16 bases between them. CDR3: CASSLEGSGLIGYTF. The CDR3 DNA follows: TGCGCCAGCAGCTTGGAGGGCTCGGGGTTAATTGGCTACACCTTC.

This chain links TRBV7-9 with TRBJ2-1; TRBD1 aligns across 7 bases. Germline lookup yields CDR1 SEHNR and CDR2 FQNEAQ (reference sequence). The CDR3 totals 14 residues. The V and J ends lost 6 bases and 6 bases, in that order; junction bases with no gene match: 8. CDR3 sequence reads: CASRSGTVSNEQFF. CDR3 in DNA: TGTGCCAGCAGATCCGGGACAGTTTCCAATGAGCAGTTCTTC.

The V call is TRBV27, the J call TRBJ1-1, with 7 positions matching TRBD1. There are 13 residues in the CDR3. CDR1 MNHEY and CDR2 SMNVEV come from the germline V gene (reference sequence). V was clipped by 6 bases and J by 3 bases; unmatched bases: 4. The CDR3 protein is CASRLGQYTEAFF. CDR3 in DNA: TGTGCCAGCAGACTGGGACAGTACACTGAAGCTTTCTTT.

The V gene is TRBV5-1, the J gene TRBJ1-1; weak D call: TRBD1 (6 bases). Per germline, CDR1 SGHRS and CDR2 YFSETQ. The CDR3 extends over 17 amino acids. V was clipped by 4 bases and J by 0 bases, with 19 bases between them. The CDR3: CASSLSTTSGVNTEAFF. The CDR3 DNA reads as TGCGCCAGCAGCCTTTCCACAACGTCAGGGGTGAACACTGAAGCTTTCTTT.